This T cell receptor beta chain originates from a study of T-cell reconstitution after alpha-beta-depleted transplantation in children. This clonotype was seen only a few times. Trimming at V came to 6 bases and at J to 6 bases, leaving 22 bases not matched to a gene. Germline CDR1 DFQATT, CDR2 SNEGSKA (reference sequence). The CDR3 sequence is 18 residues long. Preparation of the TCRbeta library used unique molecular identifiers. In TCRdb, the PCR reads were re-called with MiXCR into one record per CDR3 protein. The table includes about 350,000 distinct CDR3 sequences, approximately 12% detected once.

The receptor was derived from a human donor who donated a stem cell graft to a child with Fanconi anemia. Material: PBMCs, obtained from the stem cell graft. This sequence joins TRBV20-1 and TRBJ2-1; 8 nucleotides line up with TRBD1. The CDR3 loop is CSAVNLFKDREKGNEQFF. The CDR3 DNA sequence: TGCAGTGCGGTGAATCTATTCAAGGACAGGGAGAAAGGCAATGAGCAGTTCTTC.